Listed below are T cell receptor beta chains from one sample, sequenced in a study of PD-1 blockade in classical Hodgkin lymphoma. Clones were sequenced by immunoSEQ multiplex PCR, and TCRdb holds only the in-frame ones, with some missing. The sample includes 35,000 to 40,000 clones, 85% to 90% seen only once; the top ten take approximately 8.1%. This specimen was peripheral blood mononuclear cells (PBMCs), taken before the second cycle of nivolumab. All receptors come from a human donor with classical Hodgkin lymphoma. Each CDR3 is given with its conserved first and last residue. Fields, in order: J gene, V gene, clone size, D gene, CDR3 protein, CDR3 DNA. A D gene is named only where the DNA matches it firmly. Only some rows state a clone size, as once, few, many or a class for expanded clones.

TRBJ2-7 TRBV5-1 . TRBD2 CASSLGGGGYYEQYF TGCGCCAGCAGCTTGGGGGGGGGAGGGTACTACGAGCAGTACTTC
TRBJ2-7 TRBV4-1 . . CASSQAGALYEQYF TGCGCCAGCAGCCAAGCAGGGGCACTCTACGAGCAGTACTTC
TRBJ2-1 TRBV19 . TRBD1 CASSYMGVAGTGINNEQFF TGTGCCAGTAGTTATATGGGGGTGGCGGGGACAGGGATTAACAATGAGCAGTTCTTC
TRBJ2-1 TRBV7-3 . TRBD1 CASSPRQGYEQFF TGTGCCAGCAGCCCCAGACAGGGTTACGAGCAGTTCTTC
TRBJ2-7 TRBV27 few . CASKGQRPLHTYEQYF TGTGCCAGCAAGGGCCAGCGGCCCTTACATACCTACGAGCAGTACTTC
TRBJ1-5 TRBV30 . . CAWSDLWNNQPQHF TGTGCCTGGAGTGATCTCTGGAACAATCAGCCCCAGCATTTT
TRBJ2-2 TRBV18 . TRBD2 CASSPLYLSGRGNTGELFF TGTGCCAGCTCACCACTTTACCTTAGCGGGAGAGGCAACACCGGGGAGCTGTTTTTT
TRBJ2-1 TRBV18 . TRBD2 CASSASSGTYNEQFF TGTGCCAGCTCAGCTTCTAGCGGGACGTACAATGAGCAGTTCTTC
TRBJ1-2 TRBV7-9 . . CASSSPEGPTF TGTGCCAGCAGCTCCCCGGAGGGCCCTACCTTC
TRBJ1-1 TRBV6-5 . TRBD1 CASSYSPGQANTEAFF TGTGCCAGCAGTTACTCACCGGGACAGGCAAACACTGAAGCTTTCTTT
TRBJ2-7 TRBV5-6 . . CASSLEGAYEQYF TGTGCCAGCAGCTTGGAAGGGGCCTACGAGCAGTACTTC
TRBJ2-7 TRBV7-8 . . CASSLDSRSQYF TGTGCCAGCAGCCTGGACAGTCGTTCGCAGTACTTC
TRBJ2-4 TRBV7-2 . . CASSRRGGSDLLAKNIQYF TGTGCCAGCAGCCGCAGAGGGGGGAGTGACCTATTAGCCAAAAACATTCAGTACTTC
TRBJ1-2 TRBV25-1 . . CASSEWAGEVNYGYTF TGTGCCAGCAGTGAATGGGCTGGGGAGGTGAACTATGGCTACACCTTC
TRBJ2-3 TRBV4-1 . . CASSRGTSTDTQYF TGTGCCAGCAGCCGGGGGACTAGCACAGATACGCAGTATTTT
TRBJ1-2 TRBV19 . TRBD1 CASSIGANRGPSNYGYTF TGTGCCAGTAGTATTGGGGCGAACAGGGGGCCGTCGAACTATGGCTACACCTTC
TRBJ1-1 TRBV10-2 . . CASSRVAGLNTEAFF TGCGCCAGCAGTCGAGTTGCGGGCCTGAACACTGAAGCTTTCTTT
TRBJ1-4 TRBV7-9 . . CASTINGEKLFF TGTGCCAGCACTATCAATGGTGAAAAACTGTTTTTT
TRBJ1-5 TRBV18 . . CASSLGGPSNQPQHF TGTGCCAGCTCTTTGGGCGGACCCAGCAATCAGCCCCAGCATTTT
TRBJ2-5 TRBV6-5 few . CASTLSVGQETQYF TGTGCCAGCACCCTCTCGGTCGGGCAAGAGACCCAGTACTTC
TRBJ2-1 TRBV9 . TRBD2 CASSGGTSGFNNEQFF TGTGCCAGCAGCGGGGGGACTAGCGGGTTTAACAATGAGCAGTTCTTC
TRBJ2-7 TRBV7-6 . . CASSLAQNPTYEQYF TGTGCCAGCAGCCTGGCCCAGAACCCTACCTACGAGCAGTACTTC
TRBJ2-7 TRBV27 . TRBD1 CASSAAGTGHTYEQYF TGTGCCAGCAGTGCCGCCGGGACAGGGCATACCTACGAGCAGTACTTC
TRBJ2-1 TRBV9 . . CASSVATEAGSYNEQFF TGTGCCAGCAGCGTAGCTACCGAGGCAGGGTCCTACAATGAGCAGTTCTTC
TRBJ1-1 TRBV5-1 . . CASSRMTGNTEAFF TGCGCCAGCAGCCGAATGACAGGTAACACTGAAGCTTTCTTT
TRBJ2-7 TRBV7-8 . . CASSPRDWAYEQYF TGTGCCAGCAGCCCCCGGGACTGGGCCTACGAGCAGTACTTC
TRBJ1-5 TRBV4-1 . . CASSQEGRGRGQPQHF TGCGCCAGCAGCCAAGAAGGGCGTGGGAGGGGTCAGCCCCAGCATTTT
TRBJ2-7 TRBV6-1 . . CASSEAGVHEQYF TGTGCCAGCAGTGAAGCAGGGGTCCACGAGCAGTACTTC
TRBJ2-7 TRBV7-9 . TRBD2 CASSLKFSGRGYEQYF TGTGCCAGCAGCTTAAAGTTTAGCGGGAGGGGGTACGAGCAGTACTTC
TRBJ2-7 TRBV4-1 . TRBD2 CASSQVLAGVLEQYF TGCGCCAGCAGCCAAGTCCTAGCGGGAGTTCTCGAGCAGTACTTC
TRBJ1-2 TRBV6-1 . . CASSEILYGYTF TGTGCCAGCAGTGAGATACTCTATGGCTACACCTTC
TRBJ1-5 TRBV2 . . CASRVNRGNQPQHF TGTGCCAGCAGAGTTAACAGGGGCAATCAGCCCCAGCATTTT
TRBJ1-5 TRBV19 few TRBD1 CASSIQGAHQPQHF TGTGCCAGTAGTATTCAGGGGGCTCATCAGCCCCAGCATTTT
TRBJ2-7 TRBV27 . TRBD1 CASSTPGQGISYF TGTGCCAGCAGTACCCCGGGACAGGGAATTTCGTACTTC
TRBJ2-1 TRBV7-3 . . CASSPINALDGQFF TGTGCCAGCAGCCCCATTAATGCGTTAGACGGGCAGTTCTTC
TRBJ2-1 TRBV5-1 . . CASSLEGSSYNEQFF TGCGCCAGCAGCTTGGAAGGGAGCTCCTACAATGAGCAGTTCTTC
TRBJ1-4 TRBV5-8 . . CASTRTTGPEEKLFF TGTGCCAGCACCCGGACCACAGGACCGGAGGAAAAACTGTTTTTT
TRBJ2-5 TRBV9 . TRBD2 CASSVAAGEGETQYF TGTGCCAGCAGCGTAGCAGCGGGAGAGGGGGAGACCCAGTACTTC
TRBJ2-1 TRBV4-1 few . CASSQLIYNEQFF TGCGCCAGCAGCCAGCTGATCTACAATGAGCAGTTCTTC
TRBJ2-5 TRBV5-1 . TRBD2 CASNPGTSGSQETQYF TGCGCCAGTAATCCAGGGACTAGCGGGAGTCAGGAGACCCAGTACTTC
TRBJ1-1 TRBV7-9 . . CASSRNHRELTEAFF TGTGCCAGCAGCCGGAACCACAGGGAACTCACTGAAGCTTTCTTT
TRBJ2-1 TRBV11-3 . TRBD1 CASSSGTEAYNEQFF TGTGCCAGCAGCTCGGGGACAGAAGCCTACAATGAGCAGTTCTTC
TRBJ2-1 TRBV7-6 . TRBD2 CASSPTGGLAGAYNEQFF TGTGCCAGCAGCCCAACCGGCGGACTAGCGGGAGCCTACAATGAGCAGTTCTTC
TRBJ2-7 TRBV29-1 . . CSVEETGPAGREPYEQYF TGCAGCGTTGAAGAAACGGGACCCGCAGGGCGCGAACCCTACGAGCAGTACTTC
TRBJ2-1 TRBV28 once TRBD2 CASSFWRGGNNEQFF TGTGCCAGCAGTTTCTGGCGGGGGGGAAACAATGAGCAGTTCTTC
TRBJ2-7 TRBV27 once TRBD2 CASTKAGGPYEQYF TGTGCCAGCACTAAAGCGGGAGGGCCCTACGAGCAGTACTTC
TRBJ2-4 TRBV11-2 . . CASSKPGQRRNIQYF TGTGCCAGCAGCAAACCGGGACAAAGGCGAAACATTCAGTACTTC
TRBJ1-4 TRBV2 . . CASSDKDQGGIDEKLFF TGTGCCAGCAGTGACAAAGACCAAGGGGGAATAGATGAAAAACTGTTTTTT
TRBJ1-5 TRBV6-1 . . CASSAEGRRSANQPQHF TGTGCCAGCAGTGCGGAGGGGCGCAGATCGGCGAATCAGCCCCAGCATTTT
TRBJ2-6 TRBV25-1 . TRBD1 CASSETGFRAGANVLTF TGTGCCAGCAGTGAGACAGGGTTTAGAGCTGGGGCCAACGTCCTGACTTTC